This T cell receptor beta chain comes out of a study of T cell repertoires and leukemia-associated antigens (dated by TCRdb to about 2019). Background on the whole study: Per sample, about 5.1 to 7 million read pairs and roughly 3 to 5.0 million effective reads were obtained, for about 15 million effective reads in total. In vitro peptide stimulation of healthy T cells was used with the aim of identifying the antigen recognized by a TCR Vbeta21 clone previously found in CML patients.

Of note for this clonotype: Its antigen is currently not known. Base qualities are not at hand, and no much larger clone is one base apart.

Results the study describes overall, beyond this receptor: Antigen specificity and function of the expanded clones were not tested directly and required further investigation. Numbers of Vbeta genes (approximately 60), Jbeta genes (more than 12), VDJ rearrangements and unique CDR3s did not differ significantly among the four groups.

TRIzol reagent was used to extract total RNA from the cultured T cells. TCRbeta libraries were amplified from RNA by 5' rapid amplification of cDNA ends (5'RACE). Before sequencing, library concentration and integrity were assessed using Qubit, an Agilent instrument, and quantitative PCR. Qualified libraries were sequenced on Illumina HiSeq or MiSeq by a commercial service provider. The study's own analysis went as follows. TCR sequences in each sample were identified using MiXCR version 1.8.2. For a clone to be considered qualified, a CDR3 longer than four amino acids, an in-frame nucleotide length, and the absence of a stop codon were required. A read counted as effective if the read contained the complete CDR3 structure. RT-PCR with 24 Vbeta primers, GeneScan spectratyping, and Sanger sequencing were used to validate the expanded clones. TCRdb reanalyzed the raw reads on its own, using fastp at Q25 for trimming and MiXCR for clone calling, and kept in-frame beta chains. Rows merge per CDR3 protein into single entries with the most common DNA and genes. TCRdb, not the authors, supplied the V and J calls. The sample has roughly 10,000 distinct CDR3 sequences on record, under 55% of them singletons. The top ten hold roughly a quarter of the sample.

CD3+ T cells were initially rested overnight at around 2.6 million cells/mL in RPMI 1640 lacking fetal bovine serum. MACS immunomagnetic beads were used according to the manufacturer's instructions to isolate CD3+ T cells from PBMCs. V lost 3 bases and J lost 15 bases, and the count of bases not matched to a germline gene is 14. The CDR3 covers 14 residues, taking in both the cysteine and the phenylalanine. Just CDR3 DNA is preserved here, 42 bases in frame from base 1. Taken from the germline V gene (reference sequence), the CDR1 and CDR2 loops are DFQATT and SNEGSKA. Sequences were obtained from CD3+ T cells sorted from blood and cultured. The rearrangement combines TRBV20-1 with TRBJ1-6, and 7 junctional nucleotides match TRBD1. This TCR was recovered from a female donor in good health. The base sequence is TGCAGTGCTAGGAGGGACAGTGATAATCCACTCCTCCACTTT. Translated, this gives CSARRDSDNPLLHF.